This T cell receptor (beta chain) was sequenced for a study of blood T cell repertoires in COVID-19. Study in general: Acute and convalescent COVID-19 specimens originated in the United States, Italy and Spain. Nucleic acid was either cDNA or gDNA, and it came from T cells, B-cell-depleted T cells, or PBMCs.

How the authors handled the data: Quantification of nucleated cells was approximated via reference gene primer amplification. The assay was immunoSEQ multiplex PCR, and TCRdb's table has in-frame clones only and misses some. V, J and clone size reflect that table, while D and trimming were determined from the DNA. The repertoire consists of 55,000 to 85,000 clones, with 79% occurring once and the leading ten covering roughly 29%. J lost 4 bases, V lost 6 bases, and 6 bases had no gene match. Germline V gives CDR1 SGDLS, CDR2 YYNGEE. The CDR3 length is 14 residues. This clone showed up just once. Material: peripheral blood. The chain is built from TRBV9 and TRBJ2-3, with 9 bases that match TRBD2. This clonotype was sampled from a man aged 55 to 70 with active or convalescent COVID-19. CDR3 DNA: TGTGCCAGCACGGCGGGGGGGCGTGCAGATACGCAGTATTTT. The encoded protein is CASTAGGRADTQYF. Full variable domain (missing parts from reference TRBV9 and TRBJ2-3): DSGVTQTPKHLITATGQRVTLRCSPRSGDLSVYWYQQSLDQGLQFLIQYYNGEERAKGNILERFSAQQFPDLHSELNLSSLELGDSALYFCASTAGGRADTQYFGPGTRLTVL.